This TCR beta chain was sequenced during a study of blood T cell repertoires in COVID-19. Study-wide background: Specimens from acute and convalescent COVID-19 originated in the United States, Italy and Spain. Sample material is recorded as cDNA or gDNA derived from T cells, B-cell-depleted T cells, or PBMCs.

V was trimmed by 4 bases and J by 7 bases, leaving 17 bases between them. The CDR3 runs to 14 residues. Germline V gene sequence: CDR1 SGDLS, CDR2 YYNGEE. Source study methods: Nucleated cell counts were estimated from reference gene primer amplification. Sequencing used immunoSEQ multiplex PCR; TCRdb keeps in-frame clones, though not all of them. The V and J calls and clone size are taken from that table; D and trimming were inferred from the DNA. The sample lists 290,000 or so clones, 90% occurring once. Individuals aged about 18 to 100 years were recruited from about two dozen US areas. This chain links TRBV9 with TRBJ2-5, with a tentative D call TRBD2 (6 bases). Sample: PBMCs or T cells enriched from blood (not recorded which). The clonotype comes from a woman aged 18-29 years with acute COVID-19. The CDR3 sequence is CASSPVGTRGTQYF. In DNA form, the CDR3 reads TGTGCCAGCAGCCCGGTGGGGACGCGGGGGACCCAGTACTTC.